This passage covers 5 T cell receptor beta chains from one sample sequenced in a study of human T cells and chemical hapten exposure. Each CDR3 protein gets one entry after TCRdb re-called the RACE reads with MiXCR. The sample has about 130,000 distinct CDR3 sequences; approximately 9% are singletons. As to time point: healthy volunteer bleed at 2 weeks. Before extraction, the whole blood was not fractionated, and total RNA was taken from it. Specimen: whole blood. The receptor source for this set is a male donor in good health. Some clones in this sample may be carry-over from other donors' samples.

The rearrangement uses TRBV7-2 and TRBJ2-3; 16 positions agree with TRBD2. The CDR3 consists of 17 residues. V lost 5 bases and J lost 8; bases outside the gene matches: 10. Germline V CDR1 and CDR2: SGHTA, FQGNSA. The CDR3 sequence is CASSRPGTSGRASTQYF. In DNA form, the CDR3 reads TGTGCCAGCAGCCGACCCGGGACTAGCGGGAGGGCGAGTACGCAGTATTTT.

This clonotype appeared a few times. V gene TRBV12-3 or TRBV12-4 combines with J gene TRBJ2-5; the D gene could be TRBD1 or TRBD2 (5 bases each). Trimming cost V 6 bases and J 4 bases, with 15 bases left between them. The CDR3 contains 14 residues. The CDR3 here is CASRLGTGRETQYF. The CDR3, as DNA: TGTGCCAGCAGGTTGGGGACCGGACGAGAGACCCAGTACTTC.

CDR3: CASRRDNNEKLFF. CDR3 DNA: TGTGCCAGCAGACGGGACAATAATGAAAAACTGTTTTTT. This chain links TRBV27 with TRBJ1-4; D possibly corresponds to TRBD1 (6 bases). The CDR3 contains 13 residues. The V end lost 6 bases, the J end lost 4 bases, and 9 bases lay between the germline ends. Germline CDR1 is MNHEY and CDR2 is SMNVEV (reference sequence).

This clonotype has only a few counts. This sequence joins TRBV6-1 and TRBJ1-6; D might be TRBD1 (5 bases). Germline V gene sequence: CDR1 MNHNS, CDR2 SASEGT. Trimming shortened V by 2 bases and J by 0 bases, and 11 bases separated the two germline ends. This CDR3 has 17 residues. As DNA, the CDR3 is TGTGCCAGCAGTGAACGGGACTTCGGCTCCTATAATTCACCCCTCCACTTT. It yields the protein CASSERDFGSYNSPLHF.

There are a few counts of this clonotype. CDR3 in DNA: TGCAGCGTTGAACGGACACTTGAAGCTTTCTTT. It codes for CSVERTLEAFF. V gene TRBV29-1 combines with J gene TRBJ1-1; TRBD1 is a possible D gene (5 bases). Germline V gene lookup returns CDR1 SQVTM and CDR2 ANQGSEA. The CDR3 loop spans 11 amino acids. V was trimmed by 2 bases and J by 7 bases, leaving 8 bases between them.